A single TCR beta chain is shown here with its context. Antigen specificity is unknown. What was amplified from RNA transcripts were TCR beta CDR3 regions. Researchers ran a first-round RT-PCR on the TCR CDR3 using the HTBI primer set. One entry per CDR3 protein, called by TCRdb with MiXCR from the multiplex PCR reads. In the table there are about 540,000 distinct CDR3 sequences, roughly 46% of which are singletons. This entry comes from a study of T cells in Graves' hyperthyroidism and ophthalmopathy. Whole-study findings and limits: Blood also showed most of the thyroid clonotypes that were expanded above 0.001.

Germline assignment: CDR1 SGDLS and CDR2 YYNGEE. The CDR3 is 13 residues long. V dropped 5 bases and J dropped 5 bases, with 13 bases sitting between them. Newly diagnosed hyperthyroidism patients aged 18 to 65 years had disease lasting under 2 months. The sample consisted of peripheral blood or thyroid tissue (not recorded which). The rearrangement joins TRBV9 to TRBJ2-5; TRBD2 might be the D (5 bases). The source of this sequence is a woman in her late teens or twenties with Graves' hyperthyroidism. CDR3 sequence (DNA): TGTGCCAGCAGGGAACTGGAGGATGAGACCCAGTACTTC. Protein: CASRELEDETQYF.